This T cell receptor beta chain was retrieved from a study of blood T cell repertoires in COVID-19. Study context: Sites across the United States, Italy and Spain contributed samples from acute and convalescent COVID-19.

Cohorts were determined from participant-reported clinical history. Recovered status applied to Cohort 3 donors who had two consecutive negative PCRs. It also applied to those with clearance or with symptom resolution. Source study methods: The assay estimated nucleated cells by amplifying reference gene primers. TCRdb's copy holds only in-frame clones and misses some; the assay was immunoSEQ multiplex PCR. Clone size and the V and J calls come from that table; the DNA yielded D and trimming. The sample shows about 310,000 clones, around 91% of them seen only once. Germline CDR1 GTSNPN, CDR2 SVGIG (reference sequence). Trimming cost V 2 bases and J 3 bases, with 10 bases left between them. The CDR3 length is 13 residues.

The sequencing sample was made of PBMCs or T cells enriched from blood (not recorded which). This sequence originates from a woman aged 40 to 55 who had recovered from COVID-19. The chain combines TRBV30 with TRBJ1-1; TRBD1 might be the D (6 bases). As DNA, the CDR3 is TGTGCCTGGAGTTTTGGACAGCACACTGAAGCTTTCTTT. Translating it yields CAWSFGQHTEAFF.